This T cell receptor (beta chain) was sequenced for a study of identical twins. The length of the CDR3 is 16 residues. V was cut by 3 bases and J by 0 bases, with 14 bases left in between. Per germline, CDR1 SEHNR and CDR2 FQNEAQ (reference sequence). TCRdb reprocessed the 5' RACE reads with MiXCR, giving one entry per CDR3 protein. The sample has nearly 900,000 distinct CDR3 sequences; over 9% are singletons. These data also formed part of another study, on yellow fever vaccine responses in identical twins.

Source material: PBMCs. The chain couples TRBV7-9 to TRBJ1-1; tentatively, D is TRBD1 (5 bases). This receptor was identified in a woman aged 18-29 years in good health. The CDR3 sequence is CASSFLYGAMNTEAFF. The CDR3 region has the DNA TGTGCCAGCAGCTTTCTTTATGGGGCGATGAACACTGAAGCTTTCTTT.